The subject of this entry is one T cell receptor beta chain. The data derive from a study of Tregs in tolerant kidney transplant recipients. The nonmyeloablative bone marrow transplants came from related graft donors, with transient mixed chimerism. The data were produced by immunoSEQ multiplex PCR, yet TCRdb's version contains in-frame clones alone and is incomplete. Of about 90,000 clones listed, 93% were seen once; the top ten hold around 1.6%. This clonotype was obtained from a human patient who received a combined kidney and bone marrow transplant. The graft donor may be the source of some T cells. This specimen consisted of CD4+ T cells from blood (PBMCs), obtained 12 months after the transplant.

CDR3: CASSLPGTESSYEQYF. CDR3 nucleotide sequence: TGTGCCAGCAGCTTGCCCGGGACAGAGAGCTCCTACGAGCAGTACTTC. The chain employs TRBV7-9 and TRBJ2-7; 7 positions agree with TRBD1. The CDR3 spans 16 residues. CDR1 and CDR2 from the germline V gene are SEHNR and FQNEAQ (reference sequence). V lost 3 bases to trimming and J lost 0 bases; unmatched junction nucleotides: 8.